This T cell receptor (beta chain) appears in the sequencing data of a study of T cells in women clearing cervical HPV infection. Study-level information: Cases: HPV16-related CIN3 or worse on histology, a couple of invasive cancers.

TCRdb's table, derived via immunoSEQ multiplex PCR, lists solely in-frame clones and lacks some. In all, the sample yields about 30,000 clones. With respect to this clone: With the read ending 3 residues before the CDR3 end, the germline J gene is used to fill in that end.

Germline V gene data show CDR1 as SGHVS and CDR2 as FQNEAQ. The CDR3 sequence is 15 residues long. The specimen sequenced was blood buffy coat. This rearrangement joins TRBV7-8 to TRBJ1-2, with 12 bases fitting TRBD1. The receptor's source is a woman aged 18 to 69 with a cervical HPV16 infection that either progressed to CIN3+ or cleared (not recorded which). The CDR3 DNA, read in part, is TGTGCCAGCAGCCACGGGACAGGGGGCCCCTACGAC. The encoded protein is CASSHGTGGPYD. The full CDR3 protein is CASSHGTGGPYDYTF. Full variable domain (rest looked up from reference TRBV7-8 and TRBJ1-2): GAGVSQSPRYKVAKRGQDVALRCDPISGHVSLFWYQQALGQGPEFLTYFQNEAQLDKSGLPSDRFFAERPEGSVSTLKIQRTQQEDSAVYLCASSHGTGGPYDYTFGSGTRLTVV.